Presented here are 11 T cell receptor beta chains from one specimen sequenced in a study of regulatory T cells in long-lasting Graves disease (dated by TCRdb to 2020 to 2022). The meaning of the sample's time point label: newly diagnosed GD, antithyroid drugs for less than 3 months. For both TCR sequencing and RNA sequencing, RNA was extracted from PBMCs using TRIzol. Libraries came from multiplex PCR. Sequencer: Illumina HiSeq 4000. TCR beta libraries were built with iRepertoire HTBI primers and Arm-PCR amplification of CDR3 regions. TCRdb trimmed public reads at Q25 via fastp, called clones via MiXCR and kept in-frame beta chains. One record per CDR3 amino acid sequence lists the most common genes and DNA. In this sample the table shows around 480,000 distinct CDR3 sequences, about 16% of which occur a single time. The top ten clones comprise around a quarter of the sample. The same data also contributed to another study, on T cells in Graves' hyperthyroidism and ophthalmopathy.

This specimen was peripheral blood mononuclear cells (PBMCs), taken at new diagnosis, from a patient treated with antithyroid drugs. These receptors all come from a woman in her forties or fifties with Graves disease. Donor details come from another sample of the same person, matched by shared clones.

The gene calls are TRBV28 and TRBJ1-6; D remains ambiguous. The CDR3 extends over 16 amino acids. V was pared by 6 bases and J by 0 bases, with 12 bases between. Germline V lookup: CDR1 MDHEN, CDR2 SYDVKM. CDR3: CASSPPGSSYNSPLHF. The CDR3 DNA reads TGTGCCAGCAGCCCCCCGGGGAGCTCCTATAATTCACCCCTCCACTTT.

This clonotype was counted many times. The CDR3 region has the DNA TGTGCCAGCAAAGTGGAGGCTGAAGCTTTCTTT. This codes for CASKVEAEAFF. This rearrangement joins TRBV12-3 or TRBV12-4 to TRBJ1-1; D remains ambiguous. The CDR3 sequence is 11 residues long. The ends were cut back, 7 bases at V and 6 bases at J, with 9 bases in the middle.

The chain recombines TRBV18 with TRBJ2-2, with unresolved D. V lost 3 bases, J lost 4 bases, and 9 bases lay in between. The CDR3 length is 14 residues. Germline V gives CDR1 KGHSH, CDR2 LQKENI. CDR3 nucleotides: TGTGCCAGCTCACCCCGTTTTGTCACCGGGGAGCTGTTTTTT. Translation gives CASSPRFVTGELFF.

The CDR3 coding sequence is TGTGCCAGCAGAGGATCCTTAGTAGCGGGGGGGCCCCCGTACCAAGAGACCCAGTACTTC. Encoded protein: CASRGSLVAGGPPYQETQYF. The genes are TRBV27 and TRBJ2-5; 11 bases fit TRBD2. After removal of 6 bases from V and 0 bases from J, the junction contained 18 bases not matched to a gene. Per the germline V gene, CDR1 is MNHEY and CDR2 is SMNVEV (reference sequence). The CDR3 covers 20 residues.

This clonotype was seen at least ten times. The rearrangement joins TRBV28 to TRBJ1-1; 10 nucleotides align to TRBD1. This CDR3 is 14 amino acids long. In germline, CDR1 is MDHEN, CDR2 SYDVKM. V dropped 7 bases and J dropped 5; count of bases not matched to a gene: 7. Written as DNA, the CDR3 is TGTGCCAGCACCCCCGGGACAGGGGTGACTGAAGCTTTCTTT. Amino acids: CASTPGTGVTEAFF.

There are a few counts of this clonotype. The chain couples TRBV29-1 to TRBJ2-2; no firm D call. Germline CDR1 is SQVTM and CDR2 is ANQGSEA. V gave up 2 bases and J gave up 6 bases, with 7 bases separating them. The CDR3 totals 12 residues. For the CDR3, the DNA is TGCAGCGTTGAATACCCCCCCGGGGAGCTGTTTTTT. The encoded protein is CSVEYPPGELFF.

Worth noting for this clonotype: A read error may be the cause here, since a much bigger clone is one base away. This chain links TRBV20-1 with TRBJ2-1, with D perhaps being TRBD1 or TRBD2 (5 bases each). Trimming pared 3 bases from V and 0 bases from J, leaving 15 bases between. The germline V gene has CDR1 DFQATT and CDR2 SNEGSKA (reference sequence). This CDR3 region has 16 residues. The CDR3 DNA sequence: TGCAGTGCTAGGGGACGGGAAGACAACTCCTACAATGAGCAGTTCTTC. It yields the protein CSARGREDNSYNEQFF.

This clonotype was counted ten times or more. J is TRBJ2-1 and V is TRBV28, with TRBD1 as a possible D gene (7 bases). Trimming took 7 bases from V and 5 from J, leaving 18 bases between them. The CDR3 is 15 amino acids. Germline-derived CDR1 and CDR2 are MDHEN and SYDVKM. The CDR3 reads CASTNAGQINNEQFF. CDR3 nucleotides: TGTGCCAGCACCAACGCGGGACAGATTAACAATGAGCAGTTCTTC.

The rearrangement joins TRBV18 to TRBJ1-1; 10 nucleotides match TRBD1. CDR3 length equals 16 residues. V lost 0 bases and J lost 4; bases outside the gene matches: 5. The germline V gene has CDR1 KGHSH and CDR2 LQKENI. The CDR3 sequence: CASSPPLGTGVTEAFF. The CDR3 nucleotides are TGTGCCAGCTCACCACCGCTCGGGACAGGGGTCACTGAAGCTTTCTTT.

V is TRBV4-1 and J is TRBJ1-2; no clear D. Between the trimmed V and J ends, which lost 5 bases and 4 bases, there was a span of 17 bases. The CDR3 totals 15 residues. CDR1 and CDR2 from the germline V gene are MGHRA and YSYEKL. CDR3 coding DNA: TGCGCCAGCAGCAAAGGGCAGGAACAGCCCTATGGCTACACCTTC. Amino acid sequence: CASSKGQEQPYGYTF.

This clonotype has at least ten counts. The genes are TRBV7-9 and TRBJ1-2; no clear D. Trimming removed 5 bases from V and 6 bases from J, with 13 bases in between. The germline CDR1 and CDR2 sequences are SEHNR and FQNEAQ (reference sequence). The CDR3 spans 13 residues. CDR3 sequence reads: CASSPPVPDGYTF. The DNA of the CDR3 is TGTGCCAGCAGCCCCCCGGTGCCAGATGGCTACACCTTC. Looking up the rest from reference TRBV7-9 and TRBJ1-2 gives the full variable domain: DTGVSQNPRHKITKRGQNVTFRCDPISEHNRLYWYRQTLGQGPEFLTYFQNEAQLEKSRLLSDRFSAERPKGSFSTLEIQRTEQGDSAMYLCASSPPVPDGYTFGSGTRLTVV.